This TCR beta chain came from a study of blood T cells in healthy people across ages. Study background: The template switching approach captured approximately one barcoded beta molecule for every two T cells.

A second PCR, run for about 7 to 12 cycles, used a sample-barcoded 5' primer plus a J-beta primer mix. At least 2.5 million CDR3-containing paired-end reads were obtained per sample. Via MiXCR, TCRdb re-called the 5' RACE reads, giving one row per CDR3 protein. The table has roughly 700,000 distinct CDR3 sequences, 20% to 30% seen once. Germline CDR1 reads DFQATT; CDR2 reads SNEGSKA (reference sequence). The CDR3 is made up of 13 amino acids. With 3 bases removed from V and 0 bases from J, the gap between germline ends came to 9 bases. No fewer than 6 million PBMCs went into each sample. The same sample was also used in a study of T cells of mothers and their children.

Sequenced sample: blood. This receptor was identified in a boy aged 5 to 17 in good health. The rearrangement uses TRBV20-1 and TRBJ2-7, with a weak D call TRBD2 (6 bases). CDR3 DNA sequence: TGCAGTGCTAGGGTAGCGGACTCCTACGAGCAGTACTTC. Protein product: CSARVADSYEQYF.